The source of this T cell receptor (beta chain) is a study of long-term antiretroviral therapy in people with HIV. The germline V and J ends were trimmed by 3 bases and 4 bases, with 13 bases remaining between them. The germline V gene encodes CDR1 MNHEY and CDR2 SMNVEV (reference sequence). CDR3 length equals 15 residues. The assay used was immunoSEQ (version v3.0), run at survey level. Some clones are missing from TCRdb's copy, which holds only in-frame ones; the method was immunoSEQ multiplex PCR. The sample lists 45,000 or so clones, 90% to 95% occurring once. This clone was seen a single time. The sequencing here drew on unsorted PBMCs, taken 3.7 years after starting antiretroviral therapy. The chain carries TRBV27 and TRBJ2-1; perhaps TRBD1 as D (6 bases). This TCR derives from a woman in her forties or fifties with HIV. The CDR3 DNA sequence: TGTGCCAGCAGTTTGTCCACAGGGTTGTACAATGAGCAGTTCTTC. This gives the protein CASSLSTGLYNEQFF.